Listed below are T cell receptor beta chains from one sample, sequenced in a study of human T cells and chemical hapten exposure. TCRdb recomputed calls from the RACE reads with MiXCR, one row per CDR3 protein. The table includes 75,000 to 100,000 distinct CDR3 sequences, approximately 10% detected once. The specimen comprised whole blood, sampled in connection with sensitization to the hapten diphenylcyclopropenone (DPC). Receptor source: a woman aged 55-75 years with alopecia areata. Some clones in this sample may be carry-over from other donors' samples. CDR3s leave out the opening cysteine and the closing phenylalanine or tryptophan. The D gene is left open where the match is weak. Clone size is not always given. Where it is, it says once, few, many or a class for expanded clones.

SAREGAQPQH TRBV20-1 . .
ASSQATGVSYGYT TRBV4-1 . .
SAATEETYNSPLH TRBV20-1 . few
ASSKTGGWRTEAF TRBV5-6 TRBD1 many
ASRKTGAEAF TRBV5-6 TRBD1 .
ASSLEGGRPYEQY TRBV5-1 . .
ASSVDQRGQETQY TRBV9 TRBD2 .
ASSEGQLNSPLH TRBV2 . .
ASRSKVTSSGNTIY TRBV12-2 . few
ATSEGQGTPGANVLT TRBV24-1 TRBD1 many
ASSLYLAQRTDTQY TRBV7-2 . few
ASRRVLGDEQF TRBV6-1 . .
AISRLAGGPDTQY TRBV10-3 TRBD2 .
SATVGGQAPLDYT TRBV20-1 . many
SATCEGFTYNSPLH TRBV20-1 . many
ASSPGLAGGLTQY TRBV7-2 TRBD2 few
ASSPGSHQPQH TRBV18 . few
ASSFDRGRPEAF TRBV12-3/TRBV12-4 TRBD1 few
ASIPGAYSNQPQH TRBV6-6 . many
ASSLDRNTEAF TRBV7-8 . .
ASSYGDRGGADTQY TRBV6-5 TRBD1 many
ASSLQGAKTEAF TRBV7-9 TRBD1 many
ASSLNHGQTEAF TRBV3-1 . few
ASTTVGGPNEQF TRBV9 . many
ASSVDGGAYEQY TRBV11-2 TRBD2 .
ASSLGLANTGELF TRBV7-2 . many